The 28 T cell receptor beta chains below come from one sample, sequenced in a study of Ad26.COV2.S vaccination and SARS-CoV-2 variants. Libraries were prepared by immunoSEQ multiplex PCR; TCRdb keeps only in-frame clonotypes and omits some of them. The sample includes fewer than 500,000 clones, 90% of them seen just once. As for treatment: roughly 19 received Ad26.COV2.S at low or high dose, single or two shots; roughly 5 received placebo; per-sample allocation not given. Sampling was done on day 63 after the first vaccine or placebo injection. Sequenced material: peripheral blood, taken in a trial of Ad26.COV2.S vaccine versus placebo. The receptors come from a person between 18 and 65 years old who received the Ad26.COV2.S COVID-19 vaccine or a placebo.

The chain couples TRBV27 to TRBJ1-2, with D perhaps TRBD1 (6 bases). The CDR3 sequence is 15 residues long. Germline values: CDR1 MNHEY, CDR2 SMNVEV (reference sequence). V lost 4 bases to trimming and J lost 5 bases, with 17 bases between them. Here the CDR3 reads CASSSSPKDSYGYTF. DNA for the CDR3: TGTGCCAGCAGTTCATCCCCCAAGGACAGTTATGGCTACACCTTC.

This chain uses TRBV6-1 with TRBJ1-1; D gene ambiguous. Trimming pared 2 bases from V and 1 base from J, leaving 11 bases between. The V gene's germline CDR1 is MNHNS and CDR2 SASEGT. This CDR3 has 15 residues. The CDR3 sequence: CASSERTLGNTEAFF. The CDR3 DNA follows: TGTGCCAGCAGTGAAAGAACTTTGGGGAACACTGAAGCTTTCTTT.

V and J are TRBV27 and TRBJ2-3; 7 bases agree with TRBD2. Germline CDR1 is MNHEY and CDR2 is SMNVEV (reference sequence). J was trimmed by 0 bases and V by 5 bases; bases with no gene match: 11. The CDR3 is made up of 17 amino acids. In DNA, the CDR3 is TGTGCCAGCAGTCCCCGGGGTGGTAGCGGGAGCACAGATACGCAGTATTTT. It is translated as CASSPRGGSGSTDTQYF.

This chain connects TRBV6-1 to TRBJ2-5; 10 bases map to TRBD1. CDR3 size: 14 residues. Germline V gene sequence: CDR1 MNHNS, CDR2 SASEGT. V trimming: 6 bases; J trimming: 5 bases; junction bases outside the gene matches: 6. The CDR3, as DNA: TGTGCCAGCAGACGAGACAGGGGGCTGGAGACCCAGTACTTC. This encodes CASRRDRGLETQYF.

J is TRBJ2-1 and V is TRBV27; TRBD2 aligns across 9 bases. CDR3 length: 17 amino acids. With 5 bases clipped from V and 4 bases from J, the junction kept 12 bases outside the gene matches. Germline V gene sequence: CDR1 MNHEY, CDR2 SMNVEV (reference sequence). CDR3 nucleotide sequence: TGTGCCAGCAGTGCGCGGACTAGCGCGAGGATTTACAATGAGCAGTTCTTC. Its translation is CASSARTSARIYNEQFF.

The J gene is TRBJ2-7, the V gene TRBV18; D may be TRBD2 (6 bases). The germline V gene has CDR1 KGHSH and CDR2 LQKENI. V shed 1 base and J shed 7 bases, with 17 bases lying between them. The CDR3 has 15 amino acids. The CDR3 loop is CASSPRSTGTGEQYF. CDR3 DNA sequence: TGTGCCAGCTCACCACGATCTACCGGGACTGGGGAGCAGTACTTC.

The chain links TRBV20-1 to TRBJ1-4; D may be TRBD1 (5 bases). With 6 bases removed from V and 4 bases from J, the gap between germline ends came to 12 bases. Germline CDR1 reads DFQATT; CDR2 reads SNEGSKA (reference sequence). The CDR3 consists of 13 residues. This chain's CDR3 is CSASGGNNEKLFF. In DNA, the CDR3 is TGCAGTGCGAGTGGGGGAAATAATGAAAAACTGTTTTTT.

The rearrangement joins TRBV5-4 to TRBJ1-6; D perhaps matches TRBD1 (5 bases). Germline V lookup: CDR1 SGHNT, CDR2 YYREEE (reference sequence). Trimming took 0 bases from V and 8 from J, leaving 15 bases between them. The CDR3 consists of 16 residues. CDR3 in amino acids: CASSLATSGGYSPLHF. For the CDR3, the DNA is TGTGCCAGCAGCTTGGCCACCTCCGGGGGGTATTCACCCCTCCACTTT. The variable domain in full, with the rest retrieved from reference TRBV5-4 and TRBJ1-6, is ETGVTQSPTHLIKTRGQQVTLRCSSQSGHNTVSWYQQALGQGPQFIFQYYREEENGRGNFPPRFSGLQFPNYSSELNVNALELDDSALYLCASSLATSGGYSPLHFGNGTRLTVT.

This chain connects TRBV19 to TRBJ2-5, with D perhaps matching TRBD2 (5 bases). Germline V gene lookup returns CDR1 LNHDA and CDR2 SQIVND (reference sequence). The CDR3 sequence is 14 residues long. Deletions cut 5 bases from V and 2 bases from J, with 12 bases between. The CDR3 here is CASSPWTEQETQYF. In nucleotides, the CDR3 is TGTGCCAGTAGTCCCTGGACTGAGCAAGAGACCCAGTACTTC.

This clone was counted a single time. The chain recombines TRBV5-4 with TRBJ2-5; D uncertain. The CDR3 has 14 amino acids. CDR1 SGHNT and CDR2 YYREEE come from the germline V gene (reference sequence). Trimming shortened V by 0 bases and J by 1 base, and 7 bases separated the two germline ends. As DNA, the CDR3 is TGTGCCAGCAGCTTGGATGGGTTCCAAGAGACCCAGTACTTC. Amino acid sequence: CASSLDGFQETQYF.

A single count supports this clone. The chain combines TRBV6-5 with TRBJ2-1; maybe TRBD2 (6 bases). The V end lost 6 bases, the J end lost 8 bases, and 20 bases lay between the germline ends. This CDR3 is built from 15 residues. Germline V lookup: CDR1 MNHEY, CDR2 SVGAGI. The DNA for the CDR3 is TGTGCCAGCAGGCAGGACCCGGGACTTAACGATGAGCAGTTCTTC. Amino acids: CASRQDPGLNDEQFF.

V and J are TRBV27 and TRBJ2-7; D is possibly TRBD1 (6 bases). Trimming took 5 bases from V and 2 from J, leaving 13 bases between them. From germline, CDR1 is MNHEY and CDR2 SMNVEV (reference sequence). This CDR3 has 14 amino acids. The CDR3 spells CASSKTGLAYEQYF. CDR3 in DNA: TGTGCCAGCAGTAAAACAGGGCTCGCCTACGAGCAGTACTTC.

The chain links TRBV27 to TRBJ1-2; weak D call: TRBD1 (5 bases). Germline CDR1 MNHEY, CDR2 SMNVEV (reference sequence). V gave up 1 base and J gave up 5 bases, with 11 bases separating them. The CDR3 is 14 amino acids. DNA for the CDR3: TGTGCCAGCAGTTTATACGGGACGGTTTATGGCTACACCTTC. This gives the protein CASSLYGTVYGYTF.

CDR3 sequence: CASWSTRRTDTQYF. In DNA, the CDR3 is TGTGCCAGTTGGTCGACACGACGCACAGATACGCAGTATTTT. This chain joins TRBV19 and TRBJ2-3; D remains ambiguous. CDR1 LNHDA and CDR2 SQIVND come from the germline V gene (reference sequence). V was clipped by 8 bases and J by 1 base, with 13 bases between them. This CDR3 is built from 14 residues.

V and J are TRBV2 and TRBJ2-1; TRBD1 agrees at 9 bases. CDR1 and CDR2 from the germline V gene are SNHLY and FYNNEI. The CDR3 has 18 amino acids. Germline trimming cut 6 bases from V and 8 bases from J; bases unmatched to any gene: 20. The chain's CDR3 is CASSRKPGQGFGHDEQFF. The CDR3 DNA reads TGTGCCAGCAGCCGAAAACCGGGACAGGGCTTTGGACACGATGAGCAGTTCTTC.

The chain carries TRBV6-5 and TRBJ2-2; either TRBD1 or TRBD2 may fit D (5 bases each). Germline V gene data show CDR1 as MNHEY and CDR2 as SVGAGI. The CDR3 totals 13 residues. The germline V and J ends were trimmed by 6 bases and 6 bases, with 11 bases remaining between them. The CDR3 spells CASRTSGPGELFF. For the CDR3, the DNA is TGTGCCAGCAGGACCTCGGGACCCGGGGAGCTGTTTTTT.

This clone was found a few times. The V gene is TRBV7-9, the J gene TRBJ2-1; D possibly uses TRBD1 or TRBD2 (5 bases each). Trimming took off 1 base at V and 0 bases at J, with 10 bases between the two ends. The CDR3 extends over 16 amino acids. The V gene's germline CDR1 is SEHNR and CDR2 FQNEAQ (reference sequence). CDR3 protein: CASSLVGTNSYNEQFF. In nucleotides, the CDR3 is TGTGCCAGCAGCTTAGTGGGGACCAACTCCTACAATGAGCAGTTCTTC.

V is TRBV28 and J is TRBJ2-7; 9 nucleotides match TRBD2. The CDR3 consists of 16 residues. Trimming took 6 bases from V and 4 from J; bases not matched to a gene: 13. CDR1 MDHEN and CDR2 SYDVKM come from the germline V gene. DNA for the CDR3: TGTGCCAGCAGCCTCACCTTTAGCGGGAGACTATACGAGCAGTACTTC. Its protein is CASSLTFSGRLYEQYF.

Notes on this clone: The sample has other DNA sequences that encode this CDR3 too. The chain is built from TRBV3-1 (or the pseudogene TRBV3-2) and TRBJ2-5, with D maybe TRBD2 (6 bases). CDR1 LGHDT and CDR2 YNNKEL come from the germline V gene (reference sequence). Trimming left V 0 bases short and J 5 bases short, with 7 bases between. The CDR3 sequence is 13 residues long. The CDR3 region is CASSQEEGETQYF. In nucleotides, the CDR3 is TGTGCCAGCAGCCAAGAGGAGGGGGAGACCCAGTACTTC.

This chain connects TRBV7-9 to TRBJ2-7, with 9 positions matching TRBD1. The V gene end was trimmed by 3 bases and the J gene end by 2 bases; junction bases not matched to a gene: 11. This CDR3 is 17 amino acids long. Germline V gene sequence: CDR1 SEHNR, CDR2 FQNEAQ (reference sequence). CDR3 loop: CASSFPHSGQGPYEQYF. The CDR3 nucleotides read TGTGCCAGCAGCTTTCCCCACTCGGGACAGGGTCCCTACGAGCAGTACTTC.

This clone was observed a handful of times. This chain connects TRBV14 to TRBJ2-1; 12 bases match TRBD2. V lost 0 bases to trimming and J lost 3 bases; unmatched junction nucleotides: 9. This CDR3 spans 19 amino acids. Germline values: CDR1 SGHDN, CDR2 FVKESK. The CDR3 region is CASSQDRTSGIGFYNEQFF. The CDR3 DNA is TGTGCCAGCAGCCAAGATCGGACTAGCGGGATTGGATTCTACAATGAGCAGTTCTTC. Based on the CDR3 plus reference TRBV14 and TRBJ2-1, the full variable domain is EAGVTQFPSHSVIEKGQTVTLRCDPISGHDNLYWYRRVMGKEIKFLLHFVKESKQDESGMPNNRFLAERTGGTYSTLKVQPAELEDSGVYFCASSQDRTSGIGFYNEQFFGPGTRLTVL.

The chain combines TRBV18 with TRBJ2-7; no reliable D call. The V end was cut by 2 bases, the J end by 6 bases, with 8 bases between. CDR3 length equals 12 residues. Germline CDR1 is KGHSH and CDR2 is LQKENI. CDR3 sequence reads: CASSPDWGEQYF. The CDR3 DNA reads TGTGCCAGCTCACCAGATTGGGGCGAGCAGTACTTC.

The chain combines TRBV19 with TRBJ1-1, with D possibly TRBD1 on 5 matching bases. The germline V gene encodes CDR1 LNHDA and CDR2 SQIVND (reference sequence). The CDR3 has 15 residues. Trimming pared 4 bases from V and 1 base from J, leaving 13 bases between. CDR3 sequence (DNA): TGTGCCAGTAGTAAATGGGGGGGTGCGAACACTGAAGCTTTCTTT. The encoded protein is CASSKWGGANTEAFF.

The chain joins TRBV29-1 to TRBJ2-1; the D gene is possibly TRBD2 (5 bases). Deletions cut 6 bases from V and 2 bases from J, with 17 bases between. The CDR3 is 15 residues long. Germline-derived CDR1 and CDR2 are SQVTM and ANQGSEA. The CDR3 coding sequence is TGCAGCGTGACGGGATTAGGTGATACCTACAATGAGCAGTTCTTC. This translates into CSVTGLGDTYNEQFF.

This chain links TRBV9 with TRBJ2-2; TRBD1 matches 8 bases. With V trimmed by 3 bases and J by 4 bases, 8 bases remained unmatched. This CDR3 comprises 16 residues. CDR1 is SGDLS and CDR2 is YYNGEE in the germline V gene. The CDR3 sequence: CASSDGQGRSTGELFF. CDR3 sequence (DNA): TGTGCCAGCAGCGACGGACAGGGTCGGAGCACCGGGGAGCTGTTTTTT.

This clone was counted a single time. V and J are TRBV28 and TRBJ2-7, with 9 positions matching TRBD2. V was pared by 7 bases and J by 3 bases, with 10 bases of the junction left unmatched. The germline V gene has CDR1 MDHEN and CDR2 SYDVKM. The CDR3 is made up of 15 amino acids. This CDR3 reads CASNLPGLANYEQYF. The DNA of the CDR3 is TGTGCCAGCAACCTTCCGGGACTAGCAAACTACGAGCAGTACTTC.

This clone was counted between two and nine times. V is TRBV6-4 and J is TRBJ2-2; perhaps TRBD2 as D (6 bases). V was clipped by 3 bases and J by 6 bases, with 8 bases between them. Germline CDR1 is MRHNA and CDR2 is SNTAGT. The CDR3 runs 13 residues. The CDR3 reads CASSESGAGELFF. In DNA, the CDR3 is TGTGCCAGCAGTGAATCGGGGGCCGGGGAGCTGTTTTTT.

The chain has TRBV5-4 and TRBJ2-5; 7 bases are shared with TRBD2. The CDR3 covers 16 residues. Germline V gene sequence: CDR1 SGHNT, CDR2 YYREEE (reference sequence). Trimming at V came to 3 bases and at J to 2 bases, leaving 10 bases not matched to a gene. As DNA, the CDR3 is TGTGCCAGCAGCTCCCCTTTCGCGGGAGATCAAGAGACCCAGTACTTC. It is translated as CASSSPFAGDQETQYF.